Listed here are 27 T cell receptor beta chains from one sample, sequenced in a study of T-cell reconstitution after alpha-beta-depleted transplantation in children. Unique molecular identifiers were incorporated into the prepared TCRbeta library. One entry per CDR3 protein, called by TCRdb with MiXCR from the PCR reads. The sample has some 830,000 distinct CDR3 sequences; approximately 15% are singletons. The source material was PBMCs, mostly from graft donor cells, sampled 360 days after TCRalphabeta/CD19-depleted stem cell transplant. These receptors were taken from a male patient under 18 who had a stem cell transplant for acute lymphoblastic leukemia, so the T cells may come from the graft donor.

This clonotype has at least ten counts. The CDR3 sequence is CSDLPASGRFPDTQYF. CDR3 nucleotides: TGCAGCGATCTTCCCGCTAGCGGGAGATTTCCAGATACGCAGTATTTT. The J gene is TRBJ2-3, the V gene TRBV29-1, with 10 bases fitting TRBD2. This CDR3 spans 16 amino acids. Germline V gene data show CDR1 as SQVTM and CDR2 as ANQGSEA. V shed 7 bases, J shed 4 bases, and the junction held 14 bases outside the gene matches.

The genes are TRBV7-6 and TRBJ2-7; 7 bases align to TRBD1. Germline lookup yields CDR1 SGHVS and CDR2 FNYEAQ. The CDR3 contains 15 residues. V dropped 5 bases and J dropped 3; count of bases not matched to a gene: 10. CDR3 bases: TGTGCCAGCAGCGCACCCGGGACAGCCTACTACGAGCAGTACTTC. Amino acid sequence: CASSAPGTAYYEQYF.

This clonotype was seen only a few times. CDR3 nucleotides: TGTGCCAGCAGTGGGACAATGGAAGAGACCCAGTACTTC. It translates to CASSGTMEETQYF. The chain carries TRBV2 and TRBJ2-5; D is perhaps TRBD1 (5 bases). The CDR3 totals 13 residues. Trimming took off 4 bases at V and 3 bases at J, with 9 bases between the two ends. The germline CDR1 and CDR2 sequences are SNHLY and FYNNEI.

This clonotype was recorded at least ten times. The chain is built from TRBV11-2 and TRBJ2-1; D is unclear. Germline lookup yields CDR1 SGHAT and CDR2 FQNNGV. The ends were cut back, 5 bases at V and 8 bases at J, with 13 bases in the middle. CDR3 length: 13 residues. This CDR3 is CASSVGFNDEQFF. In DNA form, the CDR3 reads TGTGCCAGCAGCGTAGGATTTAACGATGAGCAGTTCTTC.

The J gene is TRBJ2-1, the V gene TRBV20-1; TRBD2 matches at 7 bases. J was trimmed by 2 bases and V by 6 bases; bases with no gene match: 4. The CDR3 is 13 amino acids. Germline CDR1 DFQATT, CDR2 SNEGSKA (reference sequence). The CDR3 is CSAVSGAYNEQFF. For the CDR3, the DNA is TGCAGTGCGGTCAGCGGGGCCTACAATGAGCAGTTCTTC.

This clonotype turned up a few times. The chain employs TRBV29-1 and TRBJ2-1, with D possibly matching TRBD2 (6 bases). Germline V gene lookup returns CDR1 SQVTM and CDR2 ANQGSEA. V lost 8 bases and J 6 bases, leaving 17 bases between the germline ends. The CDR3 covers 13 residues. The CDR3 DNA reads as TGCAGCTACCAATCAGGACTATTCAATGAGCAGTTCTTC. It codes for CSYQSGLFNEQFF.

This clonotype was observed a few times. This chain links TRBV14 with TRBJ2-1, with 12 bases lining up with TRBD1. The CDR3 spans 18 residues. CDR1 and CDR2 from the germline V gene are SGHDN and FVKESK. Unmatched junction bases numbered 7, after V lost 4 bases and J lost 0 bases. The CDR3 loop is CASSPLGTGGISYNEQFF. CDR3 DNA sequence: TGTGCCAGCAGCCCTTTAGGGACAGGGGGCATCTCCTACAATGAGCAGTTCTTC.

The chain has TRBV20-1 and TRBJ1-2; D perhaps matches TRBD1 (6 bases). CDR1 is DFQATT, CDR2 SNEGSKA, per germline (reference sequence). This CDR3 has 14 amino acids. V gave up 0 bases and J gave up 7 bases, with 15 bases separating them. CDR3 sequence reads: CSARDPRGRSGYTF. CDR3 coding DNA: TGCAGTGCTAGAGATCCCCGGGGGCGGAGTGGCTACACCTTC.

There are a few counts of this clonotype. The CDR3 here is CASWGGGDRDTQYF. As DNA, the CDR3 is TGTGCCAGTTGGGGGGGAGGGGATCGGGATACGCAGTATTTT. The V call is TRBV7-8, the J call TRBJ2-3, with TRBD2 identical over 7 bases. The J segment lost 6 bases and the V segment lost 9 bases, leaving 12 bases of the junction unmatched. In germline, CDR1 is SGHVS, CDR2 FQNEAQ. This CDR3 has 14 amino acids.

The table lists this clonotype with a few counts. J is TRBJ1-1 and V is TRBV10-3; D gene uncertain. Per the germline V gene, CDR1 is ENHRY and CDR2 is SYGVKD. Trimming pared 6 bases from V and 3 bases from J, leaving 8 bases between. The CDR3 has 12 residues. The CDR3 region has the DNA TGTGCCATCAGGGTTCGGGACACTGAAGCTTTCTTT. Translating gives CAIRVRDTEAFF.

V usage is TRBV10-3 and J usage is TRBJ2-5; 14 positions agree with TRBD2. J lost 4 bases, V lost 6 bases, and 10 bases had no gene match. The CDR3 is made up of 17 amino acids. CDR1 and CDR2 from the germline V gene are ENHRY and SYGVKD. The CDR3 sequence: CAISVRTSGRSGETQYF. The DNA of the CDR3 is TGTGCCATCAGCGTAAGGACTAGCGGGAGGTCAGGAGAGACCCAGTACTTC.

The chain couples TRBV5-5 to TRBJ2-1; TRBD2 aligns across 7 bases. CDR3 size: 15 residues. Germline CDR1 is SGHKS and CDR2 is YYEKEE (reference sequence). The J segment lost 4 bases and the V segment lost 2 bases, leaving 6 bases of the junction unmatched. CDR3: CASSFTGGGYNEQFF. As DNA, the CDR3 is TGTGCCAGCAGCTTTACGGGAGGCGGTTACAATGAGCAGTTCTTC.

This clonotype appeared many times. The CDR3 coding sequence is TGCGCCAGCAGCCACCAGGGTTTGGCCGGGGAGCTGTTTTTT. This gives the protein CASSHQGLAGELFF. The V and J genes are TRBV4-1 and TRBJ2-2, with a possible D match to TRBD1 (5 bases). CDR1 and CDR2 (germline): MGHRA, YSYEKL. Trimming pared 3 bases from V and 6 bases from J, leaving 11 bases between. This CDR3 region has 14 residues.

J is TRBJ2-3 and V is TRBV7-8, with D perhaps given as TRBD1 or TRBD2 (5 bases each). CDR3 length: 17 amino acids. V lost 5 bases and J 0 bases, leaving 18 bases between the germline ends. Per the germline V gene, CDR1 is SGHVS and CDR2 is FQNEAQ. This CDR3 reads CASSKLIRGISTDTQYF. CDR3 nucleotides: TGTGCCAGCAGCAAGCTAATCCGGGGCATTAGCACAGATACGCAGTATTTT.

This chain connects TRBV12-3 or TRBV12-4 to TRBJ1-3; D call uncertain. The CDR3 is made up of 14 amino acids. V lost 5 bases to trimming and J lost 10 bases, with 18 bases between them. Written as DNA, the CDR3 is TGTGCCAGCAGTACCTATAATCCGGAGGAGACCATATATTTT. Translating it yields CASSTYNPEETIYF.

At least ten counts were recorded for this clonotype. The chain recombines TRBV12-3 or TRBV12-4 with TRBJ1-5, with D unresolved. The CDR3 has 12 residues. The V gene lost 5 bases and the J gene lost 5 bases, with 7 bases spanning the gap. CDR3 amino acids: CASSPHYQPQHF. The CDR3 bases are TGTGCCAGCAGTCCCCACTATCAGCCCCAGCATTTT.

The rearrangement joins TRBV12-3 or TRBV12-4 to TRBJ2-3, with unresolved D. The CDR3 loop spans 15 amino acids. V lost 5 bases and J 0 bases, leaving 12 bases between the germline ends. The CDR3 here is CASSHLQGSTDTQYF. CDR3 nucleotide sequence: TGTGCCAGCAGTCACCTACAAGGGAGCACAGATACGCAGTATTTT.

The chain joins TRBV7-8 to TRBJ1-2, with 12 bases fitting TRBD1. The CDR3 sequence is 18 residues long. The V gene's germline CDR1 is SGHVS and CDR2 FQNEAQ. V was clipped by 4 bases and J by 7 bases; unmatched bases: 16. As DNA, the CDR3 is TGTGCCAGCAGCTGGCGGGGGGGACAGGGGGCCCTTCTTGGTGGCTACACCTTC. Its translation is CASSWRGGQGALLGGYTF.

The table lists this clonotype with a few counts. The chain couples TRBV5-1 to TRBJ1-1, with TRBD1 matching over 8 bases. CDR3 length: 15 amino acids. In germline, CDR1 is SGHRS, CDR2 YFSETQ. V shed 1 base, J shed 5 bases, and the junction held 7 bases outside the gene matches. The CDR3: CASSLSGGAGTEAFF. DNA of the CDR3: TGCGCCAGCAGCTTGTCAGGGGGCGCTGGGACTGAAGCTTTCTTT. Combining the CDR3 with reference TRBV5-1 and TRBJ1-1 gives the whole variable domain KAGVTQTPRYLIKTRGQQVTLSCSPISGHRSVSWYQQTPGQGLQFLFEYFSETQRNKGNFPGRFSGRQFSNSRSEMNVSTLELGDSALYLCASSLSGGAGTEAFFGQGTRLTVV.

The chain uses TRBV3-1 and TRBJ2-5; a possible D gene is TRBD2 (5 bases). The CDR3 has 14 residues. From germline, CDR1 is LGHDT and CDR2 YNNKEL (reference sequence). V was shortened by 2 bases and J by 0 bases, with 7 bases between the two germline ends. CDR3 sequence: CASSQSGNQETQYF. The CDR3 nucleotides are TGTGCCAGCAGCCAATCGGGAAACCAAGAGACCCAGTACTTC.

This clonotype turned up a few times. V is TRBV5-1 and J is TRBJ1-2, with TRBD1 matching over 7 bases. CDR1 and CDR2 (germline): SGHRS, YFSETQ. With V trimmed by 2 bases and J by 6 bases, 10 bases remained unmatched. The CDR3 extends over 15 amino acids. The CDR3 DNA reads TGCGCCAGCAGCTTAGTTCTCACGACAGGGCATGGCTACACCTTC. Translation gives CASSLVLTTGHGYTF.

In its sample, this clonotype was seen many times. The genes are TRBV12-3 or TRBV12-4 and TRBJ1-3; D not resolved. The CDR3 totals 12 residues. Between the trimmed V and J ends, which lost 4 bases and 4 bases, there was a span of 5 bases. Written as DNA, the CDR3 is TGTGCCAGCAGTTCCTGGGGAAACACCATATATTTT. As protein: CASSSWGNTIYF.

This clonotype was found many times. The chain employs TRBV7-3 and TRBJ1-1, with D unresolved. This CDR3 spans 14 amino acids. CDR1 and CDR2 (germline): SGHTA, FQGTGA. The V gene lost 5 bases and the J gene lost 1 base, with 11 bases spanning the gap. This chain's CDR3 is CASSPNPRNTEAFF. In DNA form, the CDR3 reads TGTGCCAGCAGCCCCAATCCAAGGAACACTGAAGCTTTCTTT.

V and J are TRBV29-1 and TRBJ1-3; a possible D gene is TRBD1 (5 bases). CDR1 is SQVTM and CDR2 is ANQGSEA in the germline V gene. Trimming took off 7 bases at V and 0 bases at J, with 28 bases between the two ends. The CDR3 is 19 amino acids. CDR3 nucleotide sequence: TGCAGCGGGGGCCCCGATACCTCCGGGGCCGACAGCTCTGGAAACACCATATATTTT. It yields the protein CSGGPDTSGADSSGNTIYF.

The V call is TRBV25-1, the J call TRBJ2-2, with D perhaps being TRBD1 or TRBD2 (5 bases each). Looked up from germline, CDR1 is MGHDK and CDR2 is SYGVNS. V was pared by 6 bases and J by 6 bases, with 11 bases between. This CDR3 contains 13 residues. The CDR3 nucleotides read TGTGCCAGCAGGTTCGGGACCTCCGGGGAGCTGTTTTTT. Translating gives CASRFGTSGELFF.

This clonotype was recorded many times. The V gene is TRBV12-3 or TRBV12-4, the J gene TRBJ2-1; 15 bases match TRBD2. V trimming: 2 bases; J trimming: 7 bases; junction bases outside the gene matches: 6. The CDR3 spans 17 residues. CDR3 region: CASSLRGTSGRRNEQFF. Here the CDR3 DNA reads TGTGCCAGCAGTTTAAGGGGGACTAGCGGGAGGAGGAATGAGCAGTTCTTC.

This clonotype was seen ten or more times. This chain connects TRBV6-5 to TRBJ2-1; 10 nucleotides align to TRBD1. J lost 5 bases, V lost 10 bases, and 8 bases had no gene match. Germline values: CDR1 MNHEY, CDR2 SVGAGI. This CDR3 has 14 amino acids. In DNA form, the CDR3 reads TGTGCCACCTCCCCGGGACAGGGGCACAATGAGCAGTTCTTC. Residues: CATSPGQGHNEQFF.